This entry describes one T cell receptor beta chain. V was trimmed by 5 bases and J by 7 bases, leaving 13 bases between them. The CDR3 spans 14 residues. CDR1 is SGHDT and CDR2 is YYEEEE in the germline V gene. Clones were read by immunoSEQ multiplex PCR, and TCRdb kept only the in-frame ones, dropping some. The table lists 450,000 or so clones, 70% to 90% of them singletons. The data derive from a study of blood T cell repertoires in COVID-19. This receptor was obtained from a woman between 35 and 50 years old with COVID-19, enrolled during active disease. The V and J genes are TRBV5-6 and TRBJ1-6, with D possibly being TRBD1 (6 bases). Input material: peripheral blood. CDR3 amino acids: CASSSGHLNSPLHF. The CDR3 nucleotides read TGTGCCAGCAGTTCGGGACACCTCAATTCACCCCTCCACTTT.